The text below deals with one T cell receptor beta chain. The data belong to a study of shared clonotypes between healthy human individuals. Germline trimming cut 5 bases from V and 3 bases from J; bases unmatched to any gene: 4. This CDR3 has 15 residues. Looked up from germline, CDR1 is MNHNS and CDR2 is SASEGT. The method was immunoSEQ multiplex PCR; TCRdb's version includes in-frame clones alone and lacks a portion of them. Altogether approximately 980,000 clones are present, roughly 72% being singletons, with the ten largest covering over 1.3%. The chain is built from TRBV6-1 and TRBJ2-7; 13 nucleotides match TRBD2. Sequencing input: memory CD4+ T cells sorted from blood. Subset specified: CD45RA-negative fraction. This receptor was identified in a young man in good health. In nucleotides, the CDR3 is TGTGCCAGCAGTTCAGGGACTAGCGGGATCTACGAGCAGTACTTC. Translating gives CASSSGTSGIYEQYF.